The present entry profiles one TCR beta chain with its context. What antigen it recognizes has not been identified. Base qualities are missing; no much larger clone stands one base away. The source of the sample is a study of siplizumab effects on memory and regulatory T cells (dated by TCRdb to the late 2010s). General notes on the study: The study looked at the effect of siplizumab, an anti-CD2 antibody, on alloreactive T-cell subsets in allogeneic mixed lymphocyte reactions made from human PBMCs. What the authors observed across the whole study: Because sequences below about 10^-5 frequency were poorly captured, only a minor fraction of alloreactive clones could be mapped to unstimulated subsets. Whether proliferating Tregs from siplizumab cultures actually had suppressive function was not functionally confirmed. The cumulative frequency of alloreactive sequences traceable to unstimulated CD4+ memory T cells was significantly reduced by siplizumab. Compared with memory T cells, unstimulated naive T cells appeared more diverse, and naive cells seemed to make a substantial contribution to the alloresponse. Among mappable alloreactive CD4+ clones, an average Treg-derived fraction of over 60% was observed with siplizumab, compared with 26.9% in control reactions. For roughly 75-97% of proliferating CD4+ or CD8+ clones, no naive or memory phenotype could be assigned.

Library preparation employed the immunoSEQ multiplex PCR assay. Around 100,000 TCR templates per sample were assayed by the deep sequencing platform. Genomic DNA extracted from sorted T cells was used for TCRbeta CDR3 sequencing. As for how the authors treated the data: The R programming language was used for the clonal analysis of the TCRbeta CDR3 data. Unstimulated samples were compared with post-reaction CFSE-low samples to define alloreactive CD4+ and CD8+ clones. Regulatory or non-regulatory origin of alloreactive CD4+ clones was assigned by matching sequences to the sorted unstimulated Treg and non-Treg repertoires. In TCRdb, the immuneACCESS table is reduced to in-frame sequences with V and J assigned. These tables do not hold every clone; where another copy was compared, an unresolved V gene accounts for under half, and the others remain unexplained. That table gives V, J and clone size, and the DNA gave D and trimming. This sample has more than 60,000 clones in its table, and roughly 93% of those were observed once. The ten largest clones take up 4.5% to 6.5% of the sample.

Sorted unstimulated T cells and proliferating T cells recovered from mixed lymphocyte reactions underwent TCRbeta CDR3 sequencing. Fresh whole blood from approximately ten HLA-typed healthy donors was used to isolate PBMCs. This sequence was found in a human donor in good health. The sample was CD8+ T cells sorted from blood.

The nucleotide sequence is given as TGCGCCAGCAGCCAGACAGGGTATGGCTACACCTTC. Its amino acids are CASSQTGYGYTF. The rearrangement combines TRBV4-1 with TRBJ1-2; 7 bases in between match TRBD1. From the cysteine up to the phenylalanine, the CDR3 has a length of 12 residues. Solely the CDR3 DNA is kept, with 36 bases framed from the first base. Trimming leaves V shorter by 3 bases and J shorter by 5 bases, with the junction holding 0 bases beyond the gene matches. According to the germline V gene, CDR1 reads MGHRA and CDR2 reads YSYEKL.